This entry features one T cell receptor beta chain sequence. Its antigen remains unidentified. CDR1 is DFQATT, CDR2 SNEGSKA, per germline (reference sequence). The V end lost 3 bases, the J end lost 6 bases, and 2 bases lay between the germline ends. This CDR3 is 10 amino acids long. RNA extraction was followed by reverse transcription into cDNA, which acted as the sequencing template. The method was immunoSEQ multiplex PCR; TCRdb's version includes in-frame clones alone and lacks a portion of them. The profile covers fewer than 200,000 clones, with roughly 61% appearing a single time and roughly 12% taken by the ten largest. The sample originates from a study of CD8+ T cells in alopecia areata. Treatment reported: oral pan-JAK inhibitor, 5-10 mg twice daily. The study's findings and limits: In lesional scalp, particularly from alopecia totalis/universalis, clonality was higher than in normal scalp.

Sequences were derived from CD8+ T cells sorted from blood, sampled at week 24, from a patient treated with tofacitinib. The chain recombines TRBV20-1 with TRBJ2-2; no definite D call. The receptor was isolated from a human donor with alopecia areata. CDR3 loop: CSASAGELFF. CDR3 sequence (DNA): TGCAGTGCTAGTGCCGGGGAGCTGTTTTTT.